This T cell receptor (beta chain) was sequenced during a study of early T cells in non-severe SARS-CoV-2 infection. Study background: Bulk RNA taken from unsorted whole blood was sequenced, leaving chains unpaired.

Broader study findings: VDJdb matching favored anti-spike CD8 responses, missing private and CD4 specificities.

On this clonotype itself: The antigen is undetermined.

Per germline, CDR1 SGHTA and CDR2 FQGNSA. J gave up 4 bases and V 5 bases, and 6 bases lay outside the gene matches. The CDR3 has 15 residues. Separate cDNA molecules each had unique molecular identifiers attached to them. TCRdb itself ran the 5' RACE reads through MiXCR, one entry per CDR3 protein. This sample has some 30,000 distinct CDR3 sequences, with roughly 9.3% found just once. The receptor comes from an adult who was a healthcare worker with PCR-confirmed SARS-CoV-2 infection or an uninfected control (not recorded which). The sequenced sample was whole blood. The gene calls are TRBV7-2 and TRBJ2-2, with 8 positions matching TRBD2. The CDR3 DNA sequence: TGTGCCAGCAGCCTAGGGACTAGGGGCACCGGGGAGCTGTTTTTT. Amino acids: CASSLGTRGTGELFF.